Listed below are T cell receptor beta chains from one sample, sequenced in a study of PD-1 blockade in classical Hodgkin lymphoma. The protocol was immunoSEQ multiplex PCR, while the TCRdb copy is restricted to in-frame clones and leaves out a portion. The sample has roughly 25,000 clones; about 67% are singletons. Sequencing used peripheral blood mononuclear cells (PBMCs), obtained before the second cycle of nivolumab. The receptor source for this set is a human donor with classical Hodgkin lymphoma. Both conserved end residues are part of each CDR3. A D gene is named only where the DNA matches it firmly. Clone size appears in some rows only: once, few, many, or a class for an expanded clone.

j_call,v_call,clone_size,d_call,cdr3_nt,cdr3_aa
TRBJ1-5,TRBV6-6,few,NA,TGTGCCAGCAGTCCCCAATTTTCGGTCGGGCAGCCCCAGCATTTT,CASSPQFSVGQPQHF
TRBJ1-1,TRBV28,NA,TRBD1,TGTGCCAGCAGGGACAGGGGGGAATCGGACACTGAAGCTTTCTTT,CASRDRGESDTEAFF
TRBJ2-7,TRBV7-2,NA,NA,TGTGCCAGCAGCTTAGTATCCTACGAGCAGTACTTC,CASSLVSYEQYF
TRBJ1-5,TRBV19,once,NA,TGTGCCAGTAGTATAGCGTCACTTAGCAATCAGCCCCAGCATTTT,CASSIASLSNQPQHF
TRBJ2-3,TRBV7-8,NA,NA,TGTGCCAGCAGCGGGGGAGTATCGTCTAACACAGATACGCAGTATTTT,CASSGGVSSNTDTQYF
TRBJ2-7,TRBV18,NA,TRBD2,TGTGCCAGCTCACCGGGCGGGGGAGTTTACGAGCAGTACTTC,CASSPGGGVYEQYF
TRBJ2-5,TRBV9,NA,TRBD2,TGTGCCAGCAGCGTAGATGAGGTAGCGGGTGGAGAGACCCAGTACTTC,CASSVDEVAGGETQYF
TRBJ2-2,TRBV28,NA,NA,TGTGCCAGCAGGATTACCCGCGGGAACACCGGGGAGCTGTTTTTT,CASRITRGNTGELFF
TRBJ1-1,TRBV5-1,NA,NA,TGCGCCAGCAGTCGGGGGGAGTACACTGAAGCTTTCTTT,CASSRGEYTEAFF
TRBJ2-4,TRBV9,NA,NA,TGTGCCAGCAGCGTAGACAGCTTAGCCAAAAACATTCAGTACTTC,CASSVDSLAKNIQYF
TRBJ2-5,TRBV6-4,NA,NA,TGTGCCAGCAGCACACCACCTCTGGACATACAAGAGACCCAGTACTTC,CASSTPPLDIQETQYF
TRBJ2-7,TRBV29-1,few,NA,TGCAGCGTTGAAGGAATCGACGAGCAGTACTTC,CSVEGIDEQYF
TRBJ1-6,TRBV7-2,many,TRBD1,TGTGCCAGCAGCTTACCGGGACAGGGTTCACCCCTCCACTTT,CASSLPGQGSPLHF
TRBJ2-7,TRBV2,NA,TRBD1,TGTGCCAGCAGTATCGACAGGGGGATCTACGAGCAGTACTTC,CASSIDRGIYEQYF
TRBJ1-1,TRBV7-9,medium-sized,NA,TGTGCCAGCAGCTTAGACGGGCTCCTCTTAGGTGCCGAAGCTTTCTTT,CASSLDGLLLGAEAFF
TRBJ1-3,TRBV11-2,NA,NA,TGTGCCAGCAGCTCACCTTTTGGCAGCTCTGGAAACACCATATATTTT,CASSSPFGSSGNTIYF
TRBJ2-7,TRBV6-6,NA,TRBD2,TGTGCCAGCAGTCCCCAACTAGCGGGGGACGAGCAGTACTTC,CASSPQLAGDEQYF
TRBJ1-5,TRBV6-5,NA,NA,TGTGCCAGCAGTGACCCATCGAGCAATCAGCCCCAGCATTTT,CASSDPSSNQPQHF
TRBJ1-1,TRBV28,few,TRBD1,TGTGCCAGCAGTTTAGGGGACAGGGGCGGCACTGAAGCTTTCTTT,CASSLGDRGGTEAFF
TRBJ1-1,TRBV2,NA,NA,TGTGCCAGCACCCTCCGGGACCGCGGATTCTTT,CASTLRDRGFF
TRBJ1-4,TRBV5-6,NA,NA,TGTGCCAGCAGTCCGCCCGGACAGAGGCCCGAAAAACTGTTTTTT,CASSPPGQRPEKLFF
TRBJ1-6,TRBV19,once,NA,TGTGCCAGTAGTCAGGGTTGGAATTCACCCCTCCACTTT,CASSQGWNSPLHF
TRBJ2-1,TRBV7-3,NA,TRBD1,TGTGCCAGCAGCTCACCCGAGGACAGGGGATACAATGAGCAGTTCTTC,CASSSPEDRGYNEQFF
TRBJ2-1,TRBV18,NA,TRBD1,TGTGCCAGCTCCCACCCCGGGACAGCTTACAATGAGCAGTTCTTC,CASSHPGTAYNEQFF
TRBJ1-2,TRBV7-2,NA,NA,TGTGCCAGCAGCTTAGCGTCCGGGCTAGGCTATGGCTACACCTTC,CASSLASGLGYGYTF
TRBJ1-4,TRBV5-6,NA,TRBD1,TGTGCCAGCAGCTTGTACGGGGACAGGGGAGGGGAAAAACTGTTTTTT,CASSLYGDRGGEKLFF
TRBJ1-2,TRBV27,few,NA,TGTGCCAGCAGTTCCACGGACAGATACTACACCTTC,CASSSTDRYYTF
TRBJ1-2,TRBV28,NA,NA,TGTGCCAGCAACTCTCCCGGCGGCGGACTAAACTATGGCTACACCTTC,CASNSPGGGLNYGYTF
TRBJ1-6,TRBV12-5,NA,NA,TGTGCTAGTGGTCCGGAGGCCCCATCGACCGACAGTCACAATCCCTATAATTCACCCCTCCACTTT,CASGPEAPSTDSHNPYNSPLHF
TRBJ1-1,TRBV4-1,many,NA,TGCGCCAGCAGCCTTCAACTGACGGGCGGGACTGAAGCTTTCTTT,CASSLQLTGGTEAFF
TRBJ2-3,TRBV6-5,NA,NA,TGTGCCAGCAGTTATGGGGATACGCAGTATTTT,CASSYGDTQYF
TRBJ1-3,TRBV7-6,NA,NA,TGTGCCAGCAGCTTAGCTCAGCCAGCCCATGGAAACACCATATATTTT,CASSLAQPAHGNTIYF
TRBJ2-5,TRBV7-9,NA,NA,TGTGCCAGCAGCTTAGGTGGGGAGGAGACCCAGTACTTC,CASSLGGEETQYF
TRBJ2-7,TRBV9,few,NA,TGTGCCAGCAGCTTCCGGCCAGGCGGCGAGCAGTACTTC,CASSFRPGGEQYF
TRBJ2-1,TRBV11-3,NA,TRBD2,TGTGCCAGCAGCGCCCGGGACTATGGCTCTCCTGAGCAGTTCTTC,CASSARDYGSPEQFF
TRBJ2-4,TRBV19,few,TRBD2,TGTGCCAGTAGTACAGGACTAGCGGGAACTCCACTAGCCAAAAACATTCAGTACTTC,CASSTGLAGTPLAKNIQYF
TRBJ2-5,TRBV21-1,NA,NA,TGTGCCAGCAGCAAAGCTCAAAGGGCATTTCAAGAGACCCAGTACTTC,CASSKAQRAFQETQYF
TRBJ2-7,TRBV19,NA,TRBD1,TGTGCCAGTAGTAGAGGACAGGGGGCGTCGTACGAGCAGTACTTC,CASSRGQGASYEQYF
TRBJ1-3,TRBV9,NA,NA,TGTGCCAGCAGCGCTAAGGACAGAGACGGCGGAAACACCATATATTTT,CASSAKDRDGGNTIYF
TRBJ1-3,TRBV4-1,NA,NA,TGCGCCAGCAGCCAAGTAGAAGGAAACACCATATATTTT,CASSQVEGNTIYF
TRBJ2-7,TRBV5-8,once,NA,TGTGCCAGCAGCTTGGAGTTAGGATGGTACGAGCAGTACTTC,CASSLELGWYEQYF
TRBJ2-5,TRBV5-6,NA,TRBD1,TGTGCCAGCAGCTTTAACCAGGGGGCTATGAGGCAAGAGACCCAGTACTTC,CASSFNQGAMRQETQYF
TRBJ2-2,TRBV11-3,few,TRBD1,TGTGCCAGCAGCTTCCGACAGGGAAAGGCGGCCGGGGAGCTGTTTTTT,CASSFRQGKAAGELFF
TRBJ2-7,TRBV28,once,TRBD1,TGTGCCAGCAGTAGCGAGGGACAGGGCTCCTACGAGCAGTACTTC,CASSSEGQGSYEQYF
TRBJ2-1,TRBV7-2,NA,NA,TGTGCCAGCAGCCCCCTTGGTGGGCCGGTCAACAATGAGCAGTTCTTC,CASSPLGGPVNNEQFF
TRBJ2-7,TRBV11-3,medium-sized,TRBD2,TGTGCCAGCAGCCCAGGACTAGCGGGAGTACACGAGCAGTACTTC,CASSPGLAGVHEQYF
TRBJ2-7,TRBV29-1,NA,NA,TGCAGCGTTGAAGGGGACCGCTCCTACGAGCAGTACTTC,CSVEGDRSYEQYF